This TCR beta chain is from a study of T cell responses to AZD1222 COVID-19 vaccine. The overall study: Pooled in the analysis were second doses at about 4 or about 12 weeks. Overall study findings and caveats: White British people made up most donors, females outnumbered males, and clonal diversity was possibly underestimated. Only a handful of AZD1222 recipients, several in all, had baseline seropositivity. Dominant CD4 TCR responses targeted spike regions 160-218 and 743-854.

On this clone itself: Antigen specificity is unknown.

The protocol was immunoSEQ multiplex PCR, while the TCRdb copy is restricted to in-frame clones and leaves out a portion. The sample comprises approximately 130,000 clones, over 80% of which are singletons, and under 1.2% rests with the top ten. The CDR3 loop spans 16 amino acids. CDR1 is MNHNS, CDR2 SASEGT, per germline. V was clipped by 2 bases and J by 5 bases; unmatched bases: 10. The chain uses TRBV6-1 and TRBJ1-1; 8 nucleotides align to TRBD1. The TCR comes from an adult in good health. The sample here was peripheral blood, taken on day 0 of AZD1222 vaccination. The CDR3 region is CASSEPGGTGTTEAFF. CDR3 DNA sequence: TGTGCCAGCAGTGAACCAGGTGGGACAGGAACAACTGAAGCTTTCTTT.